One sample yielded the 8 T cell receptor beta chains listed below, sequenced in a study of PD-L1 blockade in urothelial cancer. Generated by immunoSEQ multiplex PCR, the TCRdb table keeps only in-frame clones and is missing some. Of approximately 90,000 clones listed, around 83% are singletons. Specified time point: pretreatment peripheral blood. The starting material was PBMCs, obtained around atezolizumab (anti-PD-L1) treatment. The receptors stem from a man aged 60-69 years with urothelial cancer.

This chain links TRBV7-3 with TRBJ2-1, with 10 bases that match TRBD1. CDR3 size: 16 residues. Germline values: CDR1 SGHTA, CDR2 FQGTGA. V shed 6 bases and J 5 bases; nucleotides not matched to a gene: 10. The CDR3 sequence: CASRNLGQGVHNEQFF. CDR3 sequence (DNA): TGTGCCAGCAGAAATCTCGGACAGGGGGTCCACAATGAGCAGTTCTTC. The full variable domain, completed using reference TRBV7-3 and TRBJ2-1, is GAGVSQTPSNKVTEKGKYVELRCDPISGHTALYWYRQSLGQGPEFLIYFQGTGAADDSGLPNDRFFAVRPEGSVSTLKIQRTERGDSAVYLCASRNLGQGVHNEQFFGPGTRLTVL.

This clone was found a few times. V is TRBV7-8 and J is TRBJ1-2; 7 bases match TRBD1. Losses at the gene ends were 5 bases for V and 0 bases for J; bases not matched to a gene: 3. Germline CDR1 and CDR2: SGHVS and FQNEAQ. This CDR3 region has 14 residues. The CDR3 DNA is TGTGCCAGCAGCCGGGACAGATCTAACTATGGCTACACCTTC. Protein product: CASSRDRSNYGYTF.

The CDR3 DNA reads TGTGCCTGGACCCCCGGGACAGGGAATTTCGGTTTTGAGGGGGCTGAAGCTTTCTTT. Translation gives CAWTPGTGNFGFEGAEAFF. This chain links TRBV30 with TRBJ1-1; 9 nucleotides agree with TRBD1. The CDR3 covers 19 residues. Germline assignment: CDR1 GTSNPN and CDR2 SVGIG (reference sequence). With V trimmed by 4 bases and J by 6 bases, 24 bases remained unmatched. Drawing the rest from reference TRBV30 and TRBJ1-1, the complete variable domain is SQTIHQWPATLVQPVGSPLSLECTVEGTSNPNLYWYRQAAGRGLQLLFYSVGIGQISSEVPQNLSASRPQDRQFILSSKKLLLSDSGFYLCAWTPGTGNFGFEGAEAFFGQGTRLTVV.

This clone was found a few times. The CDR3 DNA reads as TGCGCCAGCAGCCTGAGGGTCCCTTCTACTAGCGGGGGGTACTCTGGGGCCAACGTCCTGACTTTC. Its protein product is CASSLRVPSTSGGYSGANVLTF. The chain employs TRBV4-1 and TRBJ2-6, with 12 positions matching TRBD2. The V gene end was trimmed by 4 bases and the J gene end by 0 bases; junction bases not matched to a gene: 16. CDR1 and CDR2 from the germline V gene are MGHRA and YSYEKL. CDR3 length: 22 residues.

The CDR3 sequence: CASRAGTGNTGELFF. The CDR3 DNA reads as TGTGCCAGCAGGGCCGGGACAGGGAATACCGGGGAGCTGTTTTTT. The V and J genes are TRBV2 and TRBJ2-2; 9 bases agree with TRBD1. V shed 6 bases, J shed 5 bases, and the junction held 7 bases outside the gene matches. This CDR3 contains 15 residues. The germline V gene has CDR1 SNHLY and CDR2 FYNNEI.

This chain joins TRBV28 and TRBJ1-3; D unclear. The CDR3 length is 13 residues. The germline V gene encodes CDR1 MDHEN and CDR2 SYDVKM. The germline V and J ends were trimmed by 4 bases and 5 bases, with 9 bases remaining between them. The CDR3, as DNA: TGTGCCAGCAGTTCAGGCGCTAGAAACACCATATATTTT. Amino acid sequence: CASSSGARNTIYF.

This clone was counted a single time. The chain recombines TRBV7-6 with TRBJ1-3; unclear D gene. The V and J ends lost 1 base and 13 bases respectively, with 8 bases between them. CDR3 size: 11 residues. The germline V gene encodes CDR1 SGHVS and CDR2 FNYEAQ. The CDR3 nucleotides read TGTGCCAGCAGCTTAGAAGAGGGTATATATTTT. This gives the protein CASSLEEGIYF.

The CDR3 region has the DNA TGCGCCAGCAGCTTGGGTTGGACAGGGGTGTTGGACGAGCAGTACTTC. Protein: CASSLGWTGVLDEQYF. The genes are TRBV5-1 and TRBJ2-7; 9 bases map to TRBD1. Trimming took 0 bases from V and 5 from J; bases not matched to a gene: 9. The CDR3 totals 16 residues. Germline V gene lookup returns CDR1 SGHRS and CDR2 YFSETQ.